The entry that follows covers one TCR beta chain sequence. Its antigen remains unknown. Assay used: immunoSEQ multiplex PCR; TCRdb lists only in-frame clones, some missing. The sample shows around 130,000 clones, 88% of them seen only once. Time point: blood 2 weeks post-SBRT. Treatment described: 15 Gy SBRT to primary tumor, nephrectomy 4 weeks later. The data were taken from a study of radiation and T cells in renal cell carcinoma. Study results and limitations: Without pretreatment biopsies, baseline tumor clonotype presence was undetermined.

The CDR3 length is 15 residues. V was trimmed by 3 bases and J by 2 bases, leaving 15 bases between them. From germline, CDR1 is SGHKS and CDR2 YYEKEE (reference sequence). The sequenced sample was blood, obtained from a patient whose treatment included radiotherapy and nephrectomy. This TCR was recovered from a woman in her seventies with renal cell carcinoma. The chain employs TRBV5-5 and TRBJ2-7; tentatively, D is TRBD1 (5 bases). In nucleotides, the CDR3 is TGTGCCAGCAGCTCCGGACCTGACAGTACCTACGAGCAGTACTTC. Protein sequence: CASSSGPDSTYEQYF.